This entry lists 8 T cell receptor beta chains sequenced from one sample in a study of blood T cell repertoires in COVID-19. This table comes from immunoSEQ multiplex PCR, and its TCRdb copy is limited to in-frame clones, with some not included. This sample has 90,000 to 140,000 clones, with about 75% found just once. Input material: peripheral blood. Receptor source: a woman aged 70-85 years with acute or convalescent COVID-19.

This chain links TRBV11-2 with TRBJ1-3; unclear D gene. V lost 1 base, J lost 3 bases, and 7 bases lay in between. This CDR3 region has 14 residues. Looked up from germline, CDR1 is SGHAT and CDR2 is FQNNGV. The DNA of the CDR3 is TGTGCCAGCAGCTTAGGGGCAGGTGGAAACACCATATATTTT. It is translated as CASSLGAGGNTIYF.

The chain carries TRBV11-3 and TRBJ2-5; 9 bases fit TRBD1. From germline, CDR1 is SGHNT and CDR2 YENEEA. The CDR3 sequence is 15 residues long. V was pared by 5 bases and J by 5 bases, with 9 bases of the junction left unmatched. CDR3 DNA sequence: TGTGCCAGCAGCCCAGCGACAGGGGGTTTCGAGACCCAGTACTTC. The encoded protein is CASSPATGGFETQYF.

The sample holds a few counts of this clone. The chain carries TRBV5-1 and TRBJ2-7; TRBD2 matches 7 bases. The CDR3 is 14 amino acids. Germline assignment: CDR1 SGHRS and CDR2 YFSETQ. The V and J ends lost 4 bases and 3 bases, in that order; junction bases with no gene match: 7. This chain's CDR3 is CASSRSGGVYEQYF. CDR3 DNA sequence: TGCGCCAGCAGCCGGTCGGGAGGTGTCTACGAGCAGTACTTC.

This chain links TRBV7-8 with TRBJ1-1; TRBD1 aligns across 7 bases. From germline, CDR1 is SGHVS and CDR2 FQNEAQ. The CDR3 runs 15 residues. V lost 5 bases, J lost 1 base, and 7 bases stayed unmatched. The CDR3 loop reads CASSPGQAQNTEAFF. The CDR3 DNA is TGTGCCAGCAGCCCTGGACAGGCCCAGAACACTGAAGCTTTCTTT.

The genes are TRBV12-3 or TRBV12-4 and TRBJ1-2; D unclear. The CDR3 totals 12 residues. V dropped 1 base and J dropped 5 bases, with 5 bases sitting between them. The CDR3 region is CASSLDRYGYTF. The CDR3 DNA sequence: TGTGCCAGCAGTTTAGACAGATATGGCTACACCTTC.

The V call is TRBV2, the J call TRBJ1-1; TRBD1 aligns across 7 bases. Germline CDR1 SNHLY, CDR2 FYNNEI. The CDR3 covers 15 residues. The V and J ends lost 5 bases and 1 base, in that order; junction bases with no gene match: 7. CDR3 bases: TGTGCCAGCAGTAAAAGGGACAGTACGAACACTGAAGCTTTCTTT. Translation gives CASSKRDSTNTEAFF.

This chain uses TRBV5-4 with TRBJ1-6, with D hard to call. The germline V gene encodes CDR1 SGHNT and CDR2 YYREEE (reference sequence). Deletions cut 3 bases from V and 7 bases from J, with 17 bases between. The CDR3 is 16 residues long. The CDR3 sequence is CASSSSEGPLNSPLHF. As DNA, the CDR3 is TGTGCCAGCAGCTCGAGCGAGGGTCCCCTAAATTCACCCCTCCACTTT.

This clone has a count of ten or more. The V and J genes are TRBV6-5 and TRBJ1-6, with D maybe TRBD1 (6 bases). Trimming took off 5 bases at V and 10 bases at J, with 15 bases between the two ends. The germline CDR1 and CDR2 sequences are MNHEY and SVGAGI. The CDR3 contains 14 residues. CDR3: CASSQRGGDSPLHF. In DNA form, the CDR3 reads TGTGCCAGCAGTCAAAGGGGGGGCGACTCACCCCTCCACTTT.